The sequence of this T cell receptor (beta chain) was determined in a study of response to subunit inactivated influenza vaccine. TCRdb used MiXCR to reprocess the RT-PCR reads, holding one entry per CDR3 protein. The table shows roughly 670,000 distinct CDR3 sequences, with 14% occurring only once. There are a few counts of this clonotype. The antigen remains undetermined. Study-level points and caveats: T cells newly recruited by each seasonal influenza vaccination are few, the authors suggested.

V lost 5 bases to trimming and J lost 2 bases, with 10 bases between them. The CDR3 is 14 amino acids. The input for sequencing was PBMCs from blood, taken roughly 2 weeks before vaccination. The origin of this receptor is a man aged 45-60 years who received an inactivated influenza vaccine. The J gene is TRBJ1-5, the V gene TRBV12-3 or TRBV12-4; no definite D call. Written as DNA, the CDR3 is TGTGCCAGCAGTCCCCCCCAGGGCAATCAGCCCCAGCATTTT. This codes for CASSPPQGNQPQHF.